This TCR beta chain is from a study of cytomegalovirus exposure and HLA in healthy donors. To note about this clone: The antigen remains undetermined.

General observations from the study: In a later analysis, a missense DCLRE1C variant was linked to TCR beta V- and J-gene trimming. Previously analyzed data showed that most TCR beta V segments were productive at a frequency of about 87% or about 30%. The study reported that TCR beta sequences accurately predicted HLA-A and HLA-B alleles in most subjects. In a later analysis, common viral pathogens appeared linked to several of the most significant clusters.

In the PCR, 60 Vbeta and 13 Jbeta primers were used. Repertoires were generated with immunoSEQ multiplex PCR, while TCRdb's copy carries only in-frame clones and drops some. The table has some 240,000 clones, more than 75% seen once; the top ten hold 3.5% to 4%. The receptor's source is a male donor in good health and CMV-seronegative. Sequencing was carried out using PBMCs.

CDR3 sequence (DNA): TGCGCCAGCAGCTTGTGGGCGACCAACAGCGAGACCCAGTACTTC. Residues: CASSLWATNSETQYF. V gene TRBV5-1 combines with J gene TRBJ2-5; no clear D. The V and J ends lost 1 base and 5 bases respectively, with 15 bases between them. Germline V CDR1 and CDR2: SGHRS, YFSETQ. The CDR3 sequence is 15 residues long.